These 23 T cell receptor beta chains share one sample of origin, sequenced in a study of identifying expanded T cells in peripheral blood. Here immunoSEQ multiplex PCR was the method, and the copy in TCRdb shows in-frame clones only, minus some. The table records under 70,000 clones, about 90% of them present only once. The specimen sequenced was blood. The receptors were sampled from a person aged 18-70 years in good health.

The sample holds a few counts of this clone. The chain is built from TRBV15 and TRBJ2-3; 11 bases agree with TRBD1. J lost 4 bases, V lost 0 bases, and 3 bases had no gene match. CDR1 LNHNV and CDR2 YYDKDF come from the germline V gene (reference sequence). CDR3 size: 16 residues. The DNA for the CDR3 is TGTGCCACCAGCAGAGATGCGGGACAGGGGGCAGATACGCAGTATTTT. Protein: CATSRDAGQGADTQYF.

The rearrangement uses TRBV15 and TRBJ2-5, with D perhaps TRBD1 (6 bases). Germline V gives CDR1 LNHNV, CDR2 YYDKDF (reference sequence). Trimming took off 0 bases at V and 5 bases at J, with 10 bases between the two ends. This CDR3 spans 14 amino acids. CDR3 in DNA: TGTGCCACCAGCAGAGAGGGGGCCCGGGAGACCCAGTACTTC. Amino acids: CATSREGARETQYF.

The chain is built from TRBV5-1 and TRBJ2-7; possibly TRBD1 for D (6 bases). The V gene's germline CDR1 is SGHRS and CDR2 YFSETQ. The CDR3 spans 15 residues. Trimming cost V 4 bases and J 3 bases, with 17 bases left between them. The DNA for the CDR3 is TGCGCCAGCAGCCTAGAGCCGACAGGATACTACGAGCAGTACTTC. This sequence encodes CASSLEPTGYYEQYF.

This clone rates as medium-sized. The gene calls are TRBV6-4 and TRBJ2-3; 10 positions agree with TRBD2. Germline V gene lookup returns CDR1 MRHNA and CDR2 SNTAGT. The CDR3 is made up of 15 amino acids. Trimming cost V 6 bases and J 2 bases; bases outside gene matches: 5. The CDR3 region has the DNA TGTGCCAGCAGCTTAGCGGGAGGCCCCACAGATACGCAGTATTTT. Residues: CASSLAGGPTDTQYF.

This clone has just one count. The chain couples TRBV4-1 to TRBJ1-2; no definite D call. The V end was cut by 5 bases, the J end by 4 bases, with 8 bases between. Germline V gene data show CDR1 as MGHRA and CDR2 as YSYEKL. The CDR3 spans 12 residues. CDR3 sequence reads: CASSSLGYGYTF. DNA for the CDR3: TGCGCCAGCAGCAGTCTGGGCTATGGCTACACCTTC.

V and J are TRBV4-3 and TRBJ1-2, with a tentative D call TRBD1 (6 bases). V lost 0 bases, J lost 8 bases, and 13 bases lay in between. The germline CDR1 and CDR2 sequences are LGHNA and YSLEER. This CDR3 spans 14 amino acids. CDR3 DNA sequence: TGCGCCAGCAGCCAAGATCGACGGGGGCGAGGCTACACCTTC. It translates to CASSQDRRGRGYTF.

The rearrangement links TRBV4-2 to TRBJ1-6, with TRBD1 matching 8 bases. Germline CDR1 and CDR2: LGHNA and YNFKEQ. CDR3 length equals 15 residues. V trimming: 3 bases; J trimming: 9 bases; junction bases outside the gene matches: 7. The CDR3 protein is CASSQVTGDSSPLHF. CDR3 nucleotides: TGTGCCAGCAGCCAGGTGACAGGGGATAGTTCACCCCTCCACTTT.

This chain joins TRBV4-2 and TRBJ1-4, with unresolved D. The CDR3 is 15 amino acids. V lost 4 bases, J lost 3 bases, and 12 bases lay in between. Looked up from germline, CDR1 is LGHNA and CDR2 is YNFKEQ. This CDR3 reads CASSRPQAANEKLFF. The CDR3 coding sequence is TGTGCCAGCAGCCGCCCTCAAGCGGCTAATGAAAAACTGTTTTTT.

The rearrangement joins TRBV14 to TRBJ1-2, with 9 bases matching TRBD1. Germline CDR1 and CDR2: SGHDN and FVKESK. This CDR3 contains 14 residues. V was clipped by 4 bases and J by 2 bases; unmatched bases: 2. CDR3 amino acids: CASSRTGVNYGYTF. The CDR3 bases are TGTGCCAGCAGCCGGACAGGGGTGAACTATGGCTACACCTTC.

CDR3 in amino acids: CASSDSFGSYNEQFF. CDR3 nucleotide sequence: TGTGCCAGCAGTGACTCTTTCGGCTCCTACAATGAGCAGTTCTTC. The V and J genes are TRBV6-4 and TRBJ2-1; D gene uncertain. Per the germline V gene, CDR1 is MRHNA and CDR2 is SNTAGT. V lost 0 bases and J 0 bases, leaving 6 bases between the germline ends. The CDR3 consists of 15 residues.

This chain joins TRBV5-5 and TRBJ2-2, with D possibly matching TRBD2 (5 bases). This CDR3 has 14 residues. The germline V gene encodes CDR1 SGHKS and CDR2 YYEKEE (reference sequence). Trimming removed 1 base at V and 8 bases at J, with 12 bases between. The DNA for the CDR3 is TGTGCCAGCAGCTTGTTGGACTCCCGGGGGGAGCTGTTTTTT. Its protein product is CASSLLDSRGELFF.

The chain recombines TRBV7-2 with TRBJ2-7, with 10 bases aligning to TRBD2. The junction had 6 bases not matched to a gene; V was cut back by 2 bases and J by 5 bases. Germline V gene data show CDR1 as SGHTA and CDR2 as FQGNSA. The CDR3 has 15 residues. CDR3 nucleotide sequence: TGTGCCAGCAGCTTACCGGGACTAGCGCCTAACGAGCAGTACTTC. Amino acid sequence: CASSLPGLAPNEQYF.

V gene TRBV5-5 combines with J gene TRBJ2-7, with TRBD1 matching 7 bases. Per germline, CDR1 SGHKS and CDR2 YYEKEE (reference sequence). The CDR3 runs 13 residues. V was clipped by 4 bases and J by 6 bases; unmatched bases: 7. DNA for the CDR3: TGTGCCAGCAGCCCGACAGGGATAAGCGAGCAGTACTTC. Translated: CASSPTGISEQYF.

This clone was seen a few times. This chain uses TRBV11-1 with TRBJ1-2; TRBD1 matches 9 bases. J was trimmed by 1 base and V by 4 bases; bases with no gene match: 4. CDR1 is SGHAT, CDR2 FQDESV, per germline (reference sequence). CDR3 length: 15 residues. CDR3 DNA sequence: TGTGCCAGCAGCTCCCGGGACAGGGATAACTATGGCTACACCTTC. Protein sequence: CASSSRDRDNYGYTF.

The rearrangement links TRBV2 to TRBJ2-3, with 7 bases that match TRBD1. The germline gives CDR1 SNHLY, CDR2 FYNNEI. The CDR3 is 13 residues long. This CDR3 is CAFGQESTDTQYF. CDR3 DNA: TGTGCTTTTGGACAGGAGAGCACAGATACGCAGTATTTT.

V usage is TRBV5-1 and J usage is TRBJ1-1, with 8 bases fitting TRBD1. V shed 4 bases, J shed 4 bases, and the junction held 9 bases outside the gene matches. This CDR3 is 15 amino acids long. The germline V gene has CDR1 SGHRS and CDR2 YFSETQ. CDR3: CASSVGDRGGTEAFF. The DNA for the CDR3 is TGCGCCAGCAGCGTCGGTGACAGGGGCGGCACTGAAGCTTTCTTT.

The chain employs TRBV6-6 and TRBJ1-1; no clear D. The ends were cut back, 2 bases at V and 8 bases at J, with 15 bases in the middle. This CDR3 contains 14 residues. CDR1 and CDR2 from the germline V gene are MNHNY and SVGAGI (reference sequence). CDR3 DNA: TGTGCCAGCAGTTACGGGGTCTCGACCACCGAAGCTTTCTTT. Amino acids: CASSYGVSTTEAFF.

This chain links TRBV2 with TRBJ2-1; 7 nucleotides align to TRBD2. Germline V gene sequence: CDR1 SNHLY, CDR2 FYNNEI. CDR3 length equals 14 residues. V lost 6 bases, J lost 8 bases, and 10 bases stayed unmatched. The CDR3 is CASRFRGGRDEQFF. The CDR3 DNA sequence: TGTGCCAGCAGGTTCCGGGGAGGGAGGGATGAGCAGTTCTTC.

This clone showed up just a few times. The chain recombines TRBV6-4 with TRBJ2-3, with 16 bases fitting TRBD2. Germline values: CDR1 MRHNA, CDR2 SNTAGT. This CDR3 is built from 17 residues. With 0 bases clipped from V and 6 bases from J, the junction kept 3 bases outside the gene matches. The CDR3 bases are TGTGCCAGCAGTGACTCCGGGACTAGCGGGGGGGCCGATACGCAGTATTTT. Residues: CASSDSGTSGGADTQYF.

The chain carries TRBV28 and TRBJ2-5; 8 positions match TRBD2. V shed 4 bases and J 5 bases; nucleotides not matched to a gene: 12. The CDR3 extends over 16 amino acids. Germline V gene data show CDR1 as MDHEN and CDR2 as SYDVKM. The CDR3 region is CASSSLLAGGGETQYF. The DNA for the CDR3 is TGTGCCAGCAGTTCCCTCCTAGCGGGTGGGGGGGAGACCCAGTACTTC.

The chain recombines TRBV7-3 with TRBJ2-2, with a possible D match to TRBD1 (6 bases). Germline CDR1 and CDR2: SGHTA and FQGTGA. The V gene lost 5 bases and the J gene lost 7 bases, with 20 bases spanning the gap. The CDR3 is 16 amino acids. The CDR3 DNA reads as TGTGCCAGCAGCCCAGGCGGCGCAGGGGCGGTCGGGGAGCTGTTTTTT. The encoded protein is CASSPGGAGAVGELFF.

The J gene is TRBJ2-1, the V gene TRBV28, with 8 nucleotides matching TRBD2. J lost 5 bases, V lost 8 bases, and 8 bases had no gene match. This CDR3 is 14 amino acids long. Germline V gene data show CDR1 as MDHEN and CDR2 as SYDVKM. The DNA of the CDR3 is TGTGCCAGCGATTTAAGCGGGGGTGACAATGAGCAGTTCTTC. It encodes CASDLSGGDNEQFF.

The rearrangement uses TRBV15 and TRBJ2-7; the match to TRBD1 covers 11 bases. V shed 4 bases and J 4 bases; nucleotides not matched to a gene: 6. The CDR3 is 15 residues long. Per germline, CDR1 LNHNV and CDR2 YYDKDF (reference sequence). DNA of the CDR3: TGTGCCACCAGCAAGGGGACAGGGGGTACGTACGAGCAGTACTTC. Protein product: CATSKGTGGTYEQYF.